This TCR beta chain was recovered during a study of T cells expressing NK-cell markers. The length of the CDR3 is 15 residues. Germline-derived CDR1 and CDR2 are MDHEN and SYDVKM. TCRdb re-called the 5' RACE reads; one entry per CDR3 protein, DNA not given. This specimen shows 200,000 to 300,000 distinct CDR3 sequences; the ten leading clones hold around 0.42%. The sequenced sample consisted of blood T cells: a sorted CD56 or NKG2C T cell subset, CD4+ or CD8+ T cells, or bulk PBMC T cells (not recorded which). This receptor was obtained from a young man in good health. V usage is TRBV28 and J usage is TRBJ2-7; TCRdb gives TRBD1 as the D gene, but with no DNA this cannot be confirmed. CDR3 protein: CASTEDRGFSYEQYF.